The T cell receptor (beta chain) described here comes from a study of T cells in Graves' hyperthyroidism and ophthalmopathy. Study-level information: Peripheral blood was acquired at first diagnosis, ahead of any therapy whatsoever.

Study results and limitations: In the blood, most expanded thyroid clonotypes above 0.001 appeared as well.

J was trimmed by 7 bases and V by 5 bases; bases with no gene match: 10. The CDR3 loop spans 15 amino acids. Germline CDR1 reads SGHRS; CDR2 reads YFSETQ. RNA transcripts yielded amplified TCR beta CDR3 regions. The HTBI primer set drove a first-round RT-PCR of the TCR CDR3. Each CDR3 protein is one row after TCRdb ran MiXCR on the multiplex PCR reads. The table has hundreds of thousands of distinct CDR3 sequences, around 17% seen once; the top ten hold roughly 18%. This clonotype appeared many times. Its antigen is currently unknown. Patients aged 18 to 65 had newly diagnosed hyperthyroidism that had lasted under 2 months. Around 10 ml fresh peripheral blood yielded the PBMCs.

The sequencing sample was made of blood. The rearrangement links TRBV5-1 to TRBJ2-3; TRBD2 matches at 10 bases. The TCR comes from a woman younger than 35 with Graves' hyperthyroidism. The CDR3 sequence: CASSVTSGSQNTQYF. CDR3 nucleotide sequence: TGCGCCAGCAGTGTGACTAGCGGGTCCCAGAATACGCAGTATTTT.